The next 29 T cell receptor beta chains were all read from a single sample in a study of STAT5B mutations in CD4+ large granular lymphocyte leukemia. Here immunoSEQ multiplex PCR was the method, and the copy in TCRdb shows in-frame clones only, minus some. This sample has 25,000 to 35,000 clones, with approximately 80% found just once. Sequencing was performed on CD4+ T cells from blood buffy coats. All receptors come from a human donor in good health.

The chain combines TRBV10-3 with TRBJ2-5; 10 nucleotides line up with TRBD1. The CDR3 runs 16 residues. CDR1 is ENHRY, CDR2 SYGVKD, per germline. Trimming cost V 5 bases and J 5 bases; bases outside gene matches: 11. This CDR3 is CAISRDRGRRDETQYF. CDR3 coding DNA: TGTGCCATCAGTCGGGACAGGGGCAGGCGGGACGAGACCCAGTACTTC.

The chain uses TRBV5-6 and TRBJ1-1; D may be TRBD1 (6 bases). Germline CDR1 is SGHDT and CDR2 is YYEEEE. The CDR3 covers 15 residues. Trimming removed 2 bases at V and 0 bases at J, with 11 bases between. The CDR3 spells CASSLLGGLNTEAFF. CDR3 coding DNA: TGTGCCAGCAGCTTATTGGGGGGGCTGAACACTGAAGCTTTCTTT.

The CDR3 DNA is TGCGCCAGCAGCCAATATATCGCAGGGGGGGGAGGCTACACCTTC. Translation: CASSQYIAGGGGYTF. The chain is built from TRBV4-1 and TRBJ1-2; TRBD1 agrees at 7 bases. Germline trimming cut 2 bases from V and 8 bases from J; bases unmatched to any gene: 11. This CDR3 contains 15 residues. Germline CDR1 is MGHRA and CDR2 is YSYEKL.

V is TRBV6-5 and J is TRBJ1-2; TRBD1 might be the D (6 bases). Trimming took off 6 bases at V and 5 bases at J, with 19 bases between the two ends. CDR1 is MNHEY and CDR2 is SVGAGI in the germline V gene. The CDR3 loop spans 15 amino acids. CDR3: CASSGQILATYGYTF. The CDR3 region has the DNA TGTGCCAGCAGCGGACAGATCCTTGCGACATATGGCTACACCTTC.

The chain employs TRBV7-9 and TRBJ1-6; a possible D gene is TRBD1 (5 bases). Germline CDR1 SEHNR, CDR2 FQNEAQ (reference sequence). The germline V and J ends were trimmed by 1 base and 7 bases, with 14 bases remaining between them. The CDR3 loop spans 16 amino acids. CDR3 region: CASSLVPSGLNSPLHF. CDR3 in DNA: TGTGCCAGCAGCTTAGTCCCGTCGGGGCTCAATTCACCCCTCCACTTT.

The J gene is TRBJ1-2, the V gene TRBV20-1, with 7 nucleotides matching TRBD1. This CDR3 is 11 amino acids long. Germline-derived CDR1 and CDR2 are DFQATT and SNEGSKA (reference sequence). Trimming at V came to 4 bases and at J to 8 bases, leaving 4 bases not matched to a gene. This CDR3 reads CSATTGDGYTF. The CDR3, as DNA: TGCAGTGCTACTACAGGGGACGGCTACACCTTC.

J is TRBJ2-5 and V is TRBV5-5; weak D call: TRBD2 (5 bases). The germline V gene has CDR1 SGHKS and CDR2 YYEKEE (reference sequence). The germline V and J ends were trimmed by 6 bases and 3 bases, with 12 bases remaining between them. This CDR3 comprises 13 residues. CDR3 sequence (DNA): TGTGCCAGCACCATGGCGGGTAAAGAGACCCAGTACTTC. This codes for CASTMAGKETQYF.

This clone is labeled medium-sized. The J gene is TRBJ1-1, the V gene TRBV5-5; unclear D gene. Between the trimmed V and J ends, which lost 1 base and 6 bases, there was a span of 10 bases. This CDR3 comprises 13 residues. CDR1 is SGHKS and CDR2 is YYEKEE in the germline V gene (reference sequence). The chain's CDR3 is CASSLPGKAEAFF. In DNA form, the CDR3 reads TGTGCCAGCAGCTTGCCGGGTAAGGCTGAAGCTTTCTTT.

The genes are TRBV11-2 and TRBJ2-1; 10 positions agree with TRBD2. Germline CDR1 and CDR2: SGHAT and FQNNGV. J was trimmed by 9 bases and V by 4 bases; bases with no gene match: 18. The CDR3 runs 18 residues. The CDR3 loop reads CASSSLSALAGVKGEQFF. The DNA for the CDR3 is TGTGCCAGCAGCTCCCTATCTGCCCTAGCGGGGGTGAAGGGTGAGCAGTTCTTC.

This chain links TRBV7-2 with TRBJ1-5, with a possible D match to TRBD1 (5 bases). Germline V gene data show CDR1 as SGHTA and CDR2 as FQGNSA. This CDR3 has 14 amino acids. V was clipped by 1 base and J by 7 bases, with 11 bases between them. The CDR3 is CASSLDPGTQPQHF. CDR3 bases: TGTGCCAGCAGCTTAGACCCCGGGACCCAGCCCCAGCATTTT.

The chain is built from TRBV5-6 and TRBJ1-1; D might be TRBD1 (5 bases). In germline, CDR1 is SGHDT, CDR2 YYEEEE. The CDR3 totals 18 residues. Trimming left V 4 bases short and J 2 bases short, with 24 bases between. The CDR3 DNA reads as TGTGCCAGCAGCAGACCCCGGGGCCTTGTCCCCCCTAACACTGAAGCTTTCTTT. Its protein is CASSRPRGLVPPNTEAFF.

The chain couples TRBV15 to TRBJ2-3; D perhaps matches TRBD2 (6 bases). Per germline, CDR1 LNHNV and CDR2 YYDKDF (reference sequence). Trimming cost V 5 bases and J 1 base, with 13 bases left between them. This CDR3 is 15 amino acids long. CDR3 nucleotide sequence: TGTGCCACCAGCCTTCCCGGGGAGGGCACAGATACGCAGTATTTT. This translates into CATSLPGEGTDTQYF.

The chain carries TRBV19 and TRBJ1-1; 7 positions agree with TRBD1. J gave up 4 bases and V 5 bases, and 25 bases lay outside the gene matches. CDR1 LNHDA and CDR2 SQIVND come from the germline V gene (reference sequence). The CDR3 consists of 20 residues. CDR3 amino acids: CASSPWGNHRGKGVGTEAFF. For the CDR3, the DNA is TGTGCCAGTAGTCCCTGGGGAAACCACAGGGGAAAAGGCGTTGGCACTGAAGCTTTCTTT.

This chain connects TRBV7-9 to TRBJ1-3, with TRBD1 as a possible D gene (5 bases). The CDR3 spans 13 residues. Trimming took 3 bases from V and 9 from J, leaving 12 bases between them. Germline CDR1 is SEHNR and CDR2 is FQNEAQ (reference sequence). CDR3 bases: TGTGCCAGCAGCTTGACAGACAAGGGCACCATATATTTT. Its protein product is CASSLTDKGTIYF.

The chain employs TRBV21-1 and TRBJ2-7. TRBV21-1 is described as a pseudogene. The CDR3 is 15 amino acids. The CDR3 DNA is TGTGCCAGCATACTCGGGTTGCAGGTTAGCTACGAGCAGTACGTC. This translates into CASILGLQVSYEQYV.

The V call is TRBV6-5, the J call TRBJ1-6; tentatively, D is TRBD1 (5 bases). Trimming took off 5 bases at V and 6 bases at J, with 11 bases between the two ends. CDR1 is MNHEY, CDR2 SVGAGI, per germline. The CDR3 runs to 14 residues. The DNA for the CDR3 is TGTGCCAGCAGTCCGGGACGGACTAATTCACCCCTCCACTTT. The encoded protein is CASSPGRTNSPLHF.

This rearrangement joins TRBV18 to TRBJ1-1, with 7 bases fitting TRBD1. Trimming at V came to 1 base and at J to 0 bases, leaving 5 bases not matched to a gene. Germline V gene sequence: CDR1 KGHSH, CDR2 LQKENI. The CDR3 has 16 residues. The DNA of the CDR3 is TGTGCCAGCTCACCACTCCAGGGGGAGATGAACACTGAAGCTTTCTTT. Amino acids: CASSPLQGEMNTEAFF.

This chain uses TRBV19 with TRBJ1-1; D uncertain. The CDR3 covers 10 residues. CDR1 and CDR2 (germline): LNHDA, SQIVND (reference sequence). V lost 7 bases, J lost 11 bases, and 11 bases lay in between. CDR3 DNA: TGTGCCAGTACTAACTTTTGGGCTTTCTTT. As protein: CASTNFWAFF. Combining the CDR3 with reference TRBV19 and TRBJ1-1 gives the whole variable domain DGGITQSPKYLFRKEGQNVTLSCEQNLNHDAMYWYRQDPGQGLRLIYYSQIVNDFQKGDIAEGYSVSREKKESFPLTVTSAQKNPTAFYLCASTNFWAFFGQGTRLTVV.

The V gene is TRBV5-4, the J gene TRBJ2-3; D gene ambiguous. Germline assignment: CDR1 SGHNT and CDR2 YYREEE (reference sequence). V was cut by 0 bases and J by 2 bases, with 4 bases left in between. The CDR3 spans 13 residues. This chain's CDR3 is CASSLGTTDTQYF. The CDR3 nucleotides read TGTGCCAGCAGCTTGGGGACCACAGATACGCAGTATTTT.

The chain joins TRBV4-1 to TRBJ1-5; no definite D call. This CDR3 has 14 amino acids. The germline V gene has CDR1 MGHRA and CDR2 YSYEKL. Trimming shortened V by 3 bases and J by 0 bases, and 6 bases separated the two germline ends. CDR3 DNA: TGCGCCAGCAGCCAGGTACGTAGCAATCAGCCCCAGCATTTT. It translates to CASSQVRSNQPQHF.

This chain joins TRBV7-8 and TRBJ1-1; a possible D gene is TRBD1 (5 bases). CDR1 and CDR2 (germline): SGHVS, FQNEAQ. The V gene lost 3 bases and the J gene lost 0 bases, with 11 bases spanning the gap. The CDR3 covers 15 residues. CDR3 loop: CASSFRTTMNTEAFF. CDR3 nucleotides: TGTGCCAGCAGCTTTCGGACAACAATGAACACTGAAGCTTTCTTT. The complete variable domain, with remaining parts taken from reference TRBV7-8 and TRBJ1-1, reads GAGVSQSPRYKVAKRGQDVALRCDPISGHVSLFWYQQALGQGPEFLTYFQNEAQLDKSGLPSDRFFAERPEGSVSTLKIQRTQQEDSAVYLCASSFRTTMNTEAFFGQGTRLTVV.

J is TRBJ1-4 and V is TRBV20-1; D is undetermined. Germline CDR1 reads DFQATT; CDR2 reads SNEGSKA (reference sequence). The length of the CDR3 is 11 residues. V was trimmed by 6 bases and J by 8 bases, leaving 10 bases between them. The CDR3 here is CSALFGEKLFF. The CDR3 DNA sequence: TGCAGTGCCCTCTTTGGGGAAAAACTGTTTTTT.

V and J are TRBV5-1 and TRBJ2-1; 7 bases are shared with TRBD1. Germline V lookup: CDR1 SGHRS, CDR2 YFSETQ. The length of the CDR3 is 14 residues. Unmatched junction bases numbered 8, after V lost 5 bases and J lost 6 bases. The CDR3, as DNA: TGCGCCAGCAGTTCGGGACAGCCTATCAATGAGCAGTTCTTC. Encoded protein: CASSSGQPINEQFF.

The rearrangement joins TRBV2 to TRBJ2-3; TRBD1 agrees at 7 bases. The germline gives CDR1 SNHLY, CDR2 FYNNEI. This CDR3 has 14 residues. The ends lost 8 bases at V and 2 bases at J; junction bases unmatched: 7. CDR3 residues: CASGRTGSTDTQYF. CDR3 DNA: TGTGCCAGCGGACGGACAGGCTCCACAGATACGCAGTATTTT.

The chain combines TRBV5-1 with TRBJ1-1; D uncertain. In germline, CDR1 is SGHRS, CDR2 YFSETQ. The CDR3 has 14 amino acids. Between the trimmed V and J ends, which lost 7 bases and 1 base, there was a span of 14 bases. CDR3 in amino acids: CASQRDTPNTEAFF. In nucleotides, the CDR3 is TGCGCCAGCCAAAGGGATACCCCGAACACTGAAGCTTTCTTT.

The chain has TRBV7-2 and TRBJ2-2; 8 positions match TRBD1. Germline lookup yields CDR1 SGHTA and CDR2 FQGNSA. Losses at the gene ends were 1 base for V and 2 bases for J; bases not matched to a gene: 6. The CDR3 runs to 17 residues. The CDR3 DNA reads TGTGCCAGCAGCTTAGTTCGGACAGGGTTAAACACCGGGGAGCTGTTTTTT. It specifies CASSLVRTGLNTGELFF.

This sequence joins TRBV7-8 and TRBJ2-3; 9 bases are shared with TRBD2. Trimming at V came to 2 bases and at J to 3 bases, leaving 12 bases not matched to a gene. The CDR3 contains 18 residues. The V gene's germline CDR1 is SGHVS and CDR2 FQNEAQ. The DNA for the CDR3 is TGTGCCAGCAGCTTAAGCTTCAACTGGGGACTAGCAACAGATACGCAGTATTTT. This encodes CASSLSFNWGLATDTQYF.

The rearrangement uses TRBV29-1 and TRBJ2-7; no definite D call. Trimming took 7 bases from V and 3 from J, leaving 13 bases between them. The germline V gene has CDR1 SQVTM and CDR2 ANQGSEA. The CDR3 is made up of 12 amino acids. In nucleotides, the CDR3 is TGCAGCGCAACGACGACGGGCTACGAGCAGTACTTC. Translation: CSATTTGYEQYF.

This chain uses TRBV28 with TRBJ2-7, with 14 positions matching TRBD2. This CDR3 contains 16 residues. Trimming took 5 bases from V and 2 from J; bases not matched to a gene: 5. Germline V gene data show CDR1 as MDHEN and CDR2 as SYDVKM. The CDR3 protein is CASSTRTSGGPYEQYV. In nucleotides, the CDR3 is TGTGCCAGCAGTACAAGGACTAGCGGGGGGCCCTACGAGCAGTACGTC.